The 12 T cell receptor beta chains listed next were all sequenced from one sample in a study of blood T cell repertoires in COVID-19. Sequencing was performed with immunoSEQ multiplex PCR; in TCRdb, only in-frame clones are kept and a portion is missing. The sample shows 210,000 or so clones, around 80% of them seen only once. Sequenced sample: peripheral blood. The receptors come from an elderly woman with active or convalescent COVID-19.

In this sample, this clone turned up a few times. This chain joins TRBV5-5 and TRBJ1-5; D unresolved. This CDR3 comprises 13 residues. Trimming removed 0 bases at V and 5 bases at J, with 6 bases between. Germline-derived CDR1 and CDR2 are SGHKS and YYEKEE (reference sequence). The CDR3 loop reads CASSLGWHQPQHF. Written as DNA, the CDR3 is TGTGCCAGCAGCTTGGGTTGGCATCAGCCCCAGCATTTT.

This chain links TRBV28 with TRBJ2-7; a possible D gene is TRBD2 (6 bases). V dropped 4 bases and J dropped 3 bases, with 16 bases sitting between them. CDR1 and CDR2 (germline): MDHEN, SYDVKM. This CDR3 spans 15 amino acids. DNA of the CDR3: TGTGCCAGCAGTTCCCTTGGGCAGGGAGGCTACGAGCAGTACTTC. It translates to CASSSLGQGGYEQYF.

CDR3 nucleotides: TGTGCCAGCAGCTTGTTTGAAGTGTTAACTGCGGGGGGCTACACCTTC. Its protein product is CASSLFEVLTAGGYTF. The rearrangement uses TRBV5-4 and TRBJ1-2; unclear D gene. V lost 1 base, J lost 8 bases, and 21 bases lay in between. The CDR3 loop spans 16 amino acids. Germline V gives CDR1 SGHNT, CDR2 YYREEE (reference sequence). Filled out from reference TRBV5-4 and TRBJ1-2, the complete variable domain reads ETGVTQSPTHLIKTRGQQVTLRCSSQSGHNTVSWYQQALGQGPQFIFQYYREEENGRGNFPPRFSGLQFPNYSSELNVNALELDDSALYLCASSLFEVLTAGGYTFGSGTRLTVV.

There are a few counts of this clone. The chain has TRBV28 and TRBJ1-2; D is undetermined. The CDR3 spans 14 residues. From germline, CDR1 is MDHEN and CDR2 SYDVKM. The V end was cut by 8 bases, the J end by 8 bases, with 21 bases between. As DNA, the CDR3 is TGTGCCAGCTTGGGAGGCCACAAGGGATACGGCTACACCTTC. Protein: CASLGGHKGYGYTF.

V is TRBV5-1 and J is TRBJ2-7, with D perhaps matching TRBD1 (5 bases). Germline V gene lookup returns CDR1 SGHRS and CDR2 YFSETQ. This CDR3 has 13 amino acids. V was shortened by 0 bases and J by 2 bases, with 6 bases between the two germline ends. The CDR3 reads CASSLGRAYEQYF. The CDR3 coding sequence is TGCGCCAGCAGCTTGGGCAGGGCCTACGAGCAGTACTTC.

In DNA form, the CDR3 reads TGTGCCATCAGCGACCGTGGGGGGGATTATAATTCACCCCTCCACTTT. It yields the protein CAISDRGGDYNSPLHF. This chain connects TRBV10-3 to TRBJ1-6, with D perhaps matching TRBD1 (5 bases). CDR1 and CDR2 from the germline V gene are ENHRY and SYGVKD. The ends were cut back, 6 bases at V and 4 bases at J, with 16 bases in the middle. This CDR3 contains 16 residues.

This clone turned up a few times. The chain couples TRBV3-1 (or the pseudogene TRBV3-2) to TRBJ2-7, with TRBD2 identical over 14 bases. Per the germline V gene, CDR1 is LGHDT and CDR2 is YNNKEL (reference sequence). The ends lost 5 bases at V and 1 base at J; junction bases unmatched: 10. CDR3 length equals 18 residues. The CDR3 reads CASSTTSGGASVSYEQYF. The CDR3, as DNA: TGTGCCAGCAGCACGACTAGCGGGGGGGCTTCCGTTTCCTACGAGCAGTACTTC.

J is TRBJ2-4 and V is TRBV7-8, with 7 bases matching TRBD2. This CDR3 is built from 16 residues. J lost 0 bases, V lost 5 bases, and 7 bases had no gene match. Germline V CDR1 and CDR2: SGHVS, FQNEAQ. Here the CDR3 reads CASSPLASLAKNIQYF. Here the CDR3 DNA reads TGTGCCAGCAGCCCACTAGCGAGCTTAGCCAAAAACATTCAGTACTTC.

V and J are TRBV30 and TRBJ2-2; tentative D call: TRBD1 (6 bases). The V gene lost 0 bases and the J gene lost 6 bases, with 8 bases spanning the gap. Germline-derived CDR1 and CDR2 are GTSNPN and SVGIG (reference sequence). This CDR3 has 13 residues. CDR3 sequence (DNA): TGTGCCTGGAGTGTAACAGGGTCCGGGGAGCTGTTTTTT. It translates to CAWSVTGSGELFF.

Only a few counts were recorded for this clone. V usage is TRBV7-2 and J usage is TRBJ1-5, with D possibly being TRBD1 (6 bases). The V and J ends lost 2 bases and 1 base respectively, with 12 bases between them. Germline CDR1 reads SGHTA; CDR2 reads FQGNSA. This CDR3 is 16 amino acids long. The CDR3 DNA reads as TGTGCCAGCAGCTTATCAGGGGTTGAGAGCAATCAGCCCCAGCATTTT. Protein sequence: CASSLSGVESNQPQHF.

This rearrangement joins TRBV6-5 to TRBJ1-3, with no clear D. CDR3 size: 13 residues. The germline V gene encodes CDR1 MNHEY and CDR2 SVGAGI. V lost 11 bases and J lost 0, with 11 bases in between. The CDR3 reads CAAGLLSGNTIYF. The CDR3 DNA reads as TGTGCCGCAGGACTGCTCTCTGGAAACACCATATATTTT.

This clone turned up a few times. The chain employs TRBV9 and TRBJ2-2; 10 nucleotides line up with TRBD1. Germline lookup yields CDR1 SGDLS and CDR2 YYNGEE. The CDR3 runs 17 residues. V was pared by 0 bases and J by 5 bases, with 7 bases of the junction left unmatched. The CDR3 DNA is TGTGCCAGCAGCGTAGGACAGGGGGCCCCGCGGACCGGGGAGCTGTTTTTT. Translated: CASSVGQGAPRTGELFF.